A single sample gave rise to the 9 T cell receptor beta chains below, sequenced in a study of cytomegalovirus exposure and HLA in healthy donors. Measured with immunoSEQ multiplex PCR; TCRdb has only the in-frame clones, and not every one. The sample shows 150,000 or so clones, nearly 90% of them seen only once. The sample consisted of PBMCs. Receptors originate from a woman between 18 and 29 years old in good health and CMV-seronegative.

This chain links TRBV5-1 with TRBJ1-4, with 7 nucleotides matching TRBD1. The V gene's germline CDR1 is SGHRS and CDR2 YFSETQ. The CDR3 covers 15 residues. V shed 5 bases and J 4 bases; nucleotides not matched to a gene: 8. The CDR3 reads CASRPPGGGNEKLFF. In DNA form, the CDR3 reads TGCGCCAGCAGACCCCCAGGGGGAGGTAATGAAAAACTGTTTTTT.

The chain is built from TRBV5-1 and TRBJ2-2; 10 positions match TRBD1. CDR1 SGHRS and CDR2 YFSETQ come from the germline V gene. The trim removed 6 bases at V and 7 bases at J, leaving 12 bases unmatched. The CDR3 has 16 amino acids. The CDR3 DNA follows: TGCGCCAGCAAGTGGACCGGGACAGGGGTGTTCGGGGAGCTGTTTTTT. It translates to CASKWTGTGVFGELFF. The whole variable domain, remainder taken from reference TRBV5-1 and TRBJ2-2, is KAGVTQTPRYLIKTRGQQVTLSCSPISGHRSVSWYQQTPGQGLQFLFEYFSETQRNKGNFPGRFSGRQFSNSRSEMNVSTLELGDSALYLCASKWTGTGVFGELFFGEGSRLTVL.

The CDR3 spells CAIRDSKNTEAFF. The CDR3 DNA reads TGTGCCATCCGGGACAGTAAGAACACTGAAGCTTTCTTT. The chain uses TRBV10-3 and TRBJ1-1; 7 positions match TRBD1. Germline V lookup: CDR1 ENHRY, CDR2 SYGVKD. This CDR3 contains 13 residues. V trimming: 8 bases; J trimming: 1 base; junction bases outside the gene matches: 4.

This chain connects TRBV5-1 to TRBJ2-6; maybe TRBD2 (7 bases). The CDR3 loop spans 18 amino acids. Germline-derived CDR1 and CDR2 are SGHRS and YFSETQ. Trimming stripped 1 base from V and 2 bases from J, with 16 bases between. The CDR3 spells CASSLLLWGGPGANVLTF. For the CDR3, the DNA is TGCGCCAGCAGCTTGTTACTGTGGGGGGGGCCTGGGGCCAACGTCCTGACTTTC.

The table lists this clone with a count of one. The chain is built from TRBV2 and TRBJ1-5; D not resolved. Trimming stripped 10 bases from V and 2 bases from J, with 15 bases between. Per germline, CDR1 SNHLY and CDR2 FYNNEI. The CDR3 loop spans 14 amino acids. The CDR3 spells CATQEKYGNQPQHF. The CDR3 coding sequence is TGTGCCACCCAGGAAAAGTATGGCAATCAGCCCCAGCATTTT.

This clone appeared a single time. The chain uses TRBV18 and TRBJ1-5; possible D gene TRBD1, 6 bases. Germline V CDR1 and CDR2: KGHSH, LQKENI. The CDR3 contains 16 residues. Deletions cut 5 bases from V and 3 bases from J, with 17 bases between. Written as DNA, the CDR3 is TGTGCCAGCTCATCGTCCCAAGGGGGTGACAATCAGCCCCAGCATTTT. This translates into CASSSSQGGDNQPQHF.

The chain's CDR3 is CASSLGENRGQPQHF. DNA of the CDR3: TGCGCCAGCAGCTTGGGGGAGAACAGGGGCCAGCCCCAGCATTTT. The chain carries TRBV5-1 and TRBJ1-5; 7 bases map to TRBD1. The junction had 7 bases not matched to a gene; V was cut back by 0 bases and J by 7 bases. Per germline, CDR1 SGHRS and CDR2 YFSETQ. The CDR3 is made up of 15 amino acids. Full variable domain (rest looked up from reference TRBV5-1 and TRBJ1-5): KAGVTQTPRYLIKTRGQQVTLSCSPISGHRSVSWYQQTPGQGLQFLFEYFSETQRNKGNFPGRFSGRQFSNSRSEMNVSTLELGDSALYLCASSLGENRGQPQHFGDGTRLSIL.

V and J are TRBV5-6 and TRBJ1-1; 10 positions agree with TRBD1. Germline loops: CDR1 SGHDT, CDR2 YYEEEE. V lost 3 bases, J lost 5 bases, and 13 bases stayed unmatched. The CDR3 has 17 residues. The CDR3 region is CASSSPRQGAARTEAFF. DNA of the CDR3: TGTGCCAGCAGCTCACCAAGACAGGGGGCGGCGAGGACTGAAGCTTTCTTT.

V and J are TRBV6-5 and TRBJ1-1; D remains unclear. This CDR3 is 11 amino acids long. V was cut by 8 bases and J by 0 bases, with 4 bases left in between. Germline-derived CDR1 and CDR2 are MNHEY and SVGAGI. The CDR3 DNA is TGTGCCAGCTGTATGAACACTGAAGCTTTCTTT. Protein product: CASCMNTEAFF.